This T cell receptor beta chain was recovered during a study of tumor-infiltrating lymphocytes in primary liver carcinoma. Study-wide background: Productive TCRbeta read counts per sample ran from roughly 3.3 to 6.8 million and were similar across tissue types. General study findings and limits: There were only about 8-25% of top clones found in all five tumor regions. Pairs comparing tumor with adjacent tissue or blood overlapped less than pairs drawn from tumor regions.

The germline gives CDR1 MNHEY, CDR2 SVGEGT. The CDR3 is 13 residues long. For each extraction, RNA and DNA were obtained together from around 20-30 mg of unsorted bulk tissue. Surgeons resected the patients' primary liver carcinomas. A note on this clonotype: The antigen remains unidentified. One junction end disagrees with the germline gene, perhaps due to a read error.

A primer matching the constant region was used to make TCR beta cDNA from approximately 500 ng of total RNA. ARM-PCR, slightly modified, supplied the TCR beta libraries through three nested multiplex PCR rounds. It was with TRBV1-TRBV30 forward primers and a C-beta reverse primer that the first two PCR rounds were run, at about 9 cycles each. TCRdb re-called the multiplex PCR reads with MiXCR, one entry per CDR3 protein. The table has 50,000 to 70,000 distinct CDR3 sequences, 71% seen once. The origin of this receptor is a man aged 35 to 55 with primary liver carcinoma and hepatitis B virus infection. The chain employs TRBV6-2 or TRBV6-3 and TRBJ1-5; D not certain. The J call may not be correct, given that the DNA end is closer to TRBJ2-3. Sequencing input: liver tumor tissue from sampling region 2. Subset given: tumor region T2, inferior pole. The CDR3 DNA follows: TGTGTCAGCAGTTCTCCCTTAGATCAGCCCCAGTATTTT. This sequence encodes CVSSSPLDQPQYF.